A single sample gave rise to the 29 T cell receptor beta chains below, sequenced in a study of T cell repertoires in cytomegalovirus infection. In TCRdb, the reads were re-called with MiXCR into one record per CDR3 protein. This sample yields roughly 230,000 distinct CDR3 sequences, of which roughly 6.5% are seen a single time; 6.5% belongs to the top ten. The source material was PBMCs. The receptors derive from a human donor in good health (CMV status not recorded). Some clones in this sample may be carry-over from other donors' samples.

The rearrangement links TRBV14 to TRBJ1-2; no definite D call. In germline, CDR1 is SGHDN, CDR2 FVKESK. The V end was cut by 4 bases, the J end by 2 bases, with 14 bases between. The CDR3 length is 15 residues. The CDR3 reads CASSREEGFNYGYTF. Here the CDR3 DNA reads TGTGCCAGCAGCCGCGAGGAGGGATTCAACTATGGCTACACCTTC. The full variable domain, rest sourced from reference TRBV14 and TRBJ1-2, is EAGVTQFPSHSVIEKGQTVTLRCDPISGHDNLYWYRRVMGKEIKFLLHFVKESKQDESGMPNNRFLAERTGGTYSTLKVQPAELEDSGVYFCASSREEGFNYGYTFGSGTRLTVV.

This clonotype was found many times. This sequence joins TRBV29-1 and TRBJ1-2, with 10 bases matching TRBD1. The CDR3 spans 15 residues. Germline loops: CDR1 SQVTM, CDR2 ANQGSEA. V gave up 3 bases and J gave up 7 bases; unmatched junction bases: 11. CDR3 sequence reads: CSVEYEGQGRGGYTF. DNA for the CDR3: TGCAGCGTTGAGTATGAGGGACAGGGGCGAGGTGGCTACACCTTC.

At least ten counts were recorded for this clonotype. The chain is built from TRBV9 and TRBJ1-2; no definite D call. From germline, CDR1 is SGDLS and CDR2 YYNGEE. The CDR3 loop spans 13 amino acids. Trimming took 0 bases from V and 4 from J, leaving 7 bases between them. The CDR3 DNA reads TGTGCCAGCAGCGTAGATGGGGTCTATGGCTACACCTTC. Translated: CASSVDGVYGYTF.

This clonotype was observed a few times. V gene TRBV2 combines with J gene TRBJ2-2, with D unresolved. The CDR3 loop spans 15 amino acids. The germline CDR1 and CDR2 sequences are SNHLY and FYNNEI. Trimming removed 3 bases at V and 0 bases at J, with 8 bases between. This CDR3 reads CASSDRTSNTGELFF. In nucleotides, the CDR3 is TGTGCCAGCAGTGATAGGACCTCGAACACCGGGGAGCTGTTTTTT.

The sample holds many counts of this clonotype. This chain connects TRBV7-8 to TRBJ2-5; 8 bases are a match to TRBD1. The junction had 5 bases not matched to a gene; V was cut back by 5 bases and J by 6 bases. CDR1 is SGHVS and CDR2 is FQNEAQ in the germline V gene. CDR3 length equals 13 residues. The CDR3 DNA sequence: TGTGCCAGCAGCGCGGACAGGGTGCAGACCCAGTACTTC. It translates to CASSADRVQTQYF.

In this sample, this clonotype turned up many times. The J gene is TRBJ1-1, the V gene TRBV7-2, with D tentatively TRBD1 (5 bases). The V end was cut by 4 bases, the J end by 8 bases, with 14 bases between. CDR3 size: 13 residues. Germline assignment: CDR1 SGHTA and CDR2 FQGNSA. The CDR3 loop is CASSSRGNPEAFF. DNA of the CDR3: TGTGCCAGCAGCTCAAGGGGCAACCCGGAAGCTTTCTTT.

This clonotype was seen at least ten times. V usage is TRBV7-2 and J usage is TRBJ2-1; maybe TRBD1 (5 bases). This CDR3 has 13 amino acids. The ends were cut back, 1 base at V and 13 bases at J, with 14 bases in the middle. Per the germline V gene, CDR1 is SGHTA and CDR2 is FQGNSA. The DNA for the CDR3 is TGTGCCAGCAGCTTAGGCGGCGTAGGACATCAGTTCTTC. Its translation: CASSLGGVGHQFF.

The rearrangement uses TRBV20-1 and TRBJ1-1, with D possibly being TRBD1 (5 bases). The CDR3 is made up of 13 amino acids. Germline V gene data show CDR1 as DFQATT and CDR2 as SNEGSKA (reference sequence). Trimming left V 3 bases short and J 6 bases short, with 14 bases between. The CDR3 reads CSARIGRVAEAFF. The CDR3 coding sequence is TGCAGTGCTAGGATTGGCAGGGTCGCTGAAGCTTTCTTT.

This clonotype was picked up many times. This chain links TRBV15 with TRBJ1-4; D is unclear. This CDR3 is 10 amino acids long. V dropped 8 bases and J dropped 7 bases, with 5 bases sitting between them. Per the germline V gene, CDR1 is LNHNV and CDR2 is YYDKDF (reference sequence). The CDR3 coding sequence is TGTGCCACCGCCTCTGAAAAACTGTTTTTT. This encodes CATASEKLFF. Using reference TRBV15 and TRBJ1-4 for the parts outside the CDR3, the full variable domain is DAMVIQNPRYQVTQFGKPVTLSCSQTLNHNVMYWYQQKSSQAPKLLFHYYDKDFNNEADTPDNFQSRRPNTSFCFLDIRSPGLGDTAMYLCATASEKLFFGSGTQLSVL.

The rearrangement links TRBV20-1 to TRBJ2-1, with 13 nucleotides matching TRBD2. The V segment lost 1 base and the J segment 0 bases; nucleotides outside the gene matches: 9. The CDR3 is made up of 19 amino acids. Germline V CDR1 and CDR2: DFQATT, SNEGSKA (reference sequence). CDR3 bases: TGCAGTGCTAGAGCCAGCACTAGCGGGGGGGCGAGCTCCTACAATGAGCAGTTCTTC. Its protein is CSARASTSGGASSYNEQFF.

This clonotype was seen many times. The rearrangement links TRBV2 to TRBJ2-7, with D uncertain. With 7 bases removed from V and 4 bases from J, the gap between germline ends came to 17 bases. This CDR3 has 14 residues. Germline V gene lookup returns CDR1 SNHLY and CDR2 FYNNEI. The CDR3 coding sequence is TGTGCCAGCACCGTTGACAATGGTCCGTACGAGCAGTACTTC. It encodes CASTVDNGPYEQYF.

This clonotype was counted at least ten times. V gene TRBV4-1 combines with J gene TRBJ1-5, with TRBD1 as a possible D gene (6 bases). Germline lookup yields CDR1 MGHRA and CDR2 YSYEKL. The CDR3 contains 14 residues. Deletions cut 3 bases from V and 4 bases from J, with 10 bases between. This CDR3 reads CASSQGHLNQPQHF. The CDR3 DNA reads TGCGCCAGCAGCCAGGGACACTTAAATCAGCCCCAGCATTTT.

This clonotype was seen many times. The chain couples TRBV6-1 to TRBJ2-4, with D perhaps TRBD1 (6 bases). V was trimmed by 1 base and J by 7 bases, leaving 11 bases between them. Germline lookup yields CDR1 MNHNS and CDR2 SASEGT. The CDR3 is made up of 14 amino acids. The CDR3 bases are TGTGCCAGCAGTGAAGGAGTCGGACAGAACATTCAGTACTTC. It translates to CASSEGVGQNIQYF.

Ten or more counts support this clonotype. V and J are TRBV7-2 and TRBJ1-6, with TRBD1 as a possible D gene (5 bases). CDR1 is SGHTA and CDR2 is FQGNSA in the germline V gene. The V end lost 5 bases, the J end lost 0 bases, and 11 bases lay between the germline ends. There are 16 residues in the CDR3. In nucleotides, the CDR3 is TGTGCCAGCAGCCTACGACAGAGCTCCTATAATTCACCCCTCCACTTT. Its protein is CASSLRQSSYNSPLHF.

In DNA, the CDR3 is TGTGCCAGCAGCCGCAACTACAGGGCTTCCTACGAGCAGTACTTC. It yields the protein CASSRNYRASYEQYF. The rearrangement joins TRBV6-2 or TRBV6-3 to TRBJ2-7; D may be TRBD1 (6 bases). The germline CDR1 and CDR2 sequences are MNHEY and SVGEGT. Trimming took off 6 bases at V and 1 base at J, with 16 bases between the two ends. This CDR3 has 15 amino acids.

This clonotype was found many times. The J gene is TRBJ1-1, the V gene TRBV20-1; D is perhaps TRBD1 (6 bases). The V end was cut by 1 base, the J end by 11 bases, with 20 bases between. The length of the CDR3 is 14 residues. Germline assignment: CDR1 DFQATT and CDR2 SNEGSKA (reference sequence). CDR3 protein: CSARGMVGSGEAFF. In DNA, the CDR3 is TGCAGTGCTAGAGGAATGGTGGGTTCAGGGGAGGCTTTCTTT.

With regard to this clonotype: A junction end diverges from the germline sequence, so it may reflect a read error. The V call is TRBV7-4, the J call TRBJ1-4; 9 bases match TRBD1. This CDR3 has 14 amino acids. CDR1 and CDR2 (germline): SGHVT, SQSDAQ. CDR3 DNA sequence: TGTGCCAGCAGCTTGGACAGGGGAAATGAAAGACTGTTTTTT. Translated: CASSLDRGNERLFF.

Many counts were recorded for this clonotype. The V and J genes are TRBV7-2 and TRBJ2-1, with 7 bases lining up with TRBD1. V was pared by 6 bases and J by 0 bases, with 5 bases of the junction left unmatched. This CDR3 has 15 residues. CDR1 is SGHTA, CDR2 FQGNSA, per germline. CDR3: CASSEGAGSYNEQFF. The CDR3 nucleotides read TGTGCCAGCAGTGAGGGGGCGGGCTCCTACAATGAGCAGTTCTTC.

Only a few counts were recorded for this clonotype. This sequence joins TRBV12-3 or TRBV12-4 and TRBJ1-1; 7 bases agree with TRBD1. The V and J ends lost 7 bases and 1 base, in that order; junction bases with no gene match: 6. The CDR3 length is 14 residues. The CDR3 sequence: CASTRQGWNTEAFF. In DNA form, the CDR3 reads TGTGCCAGCACCCGACAGGGTTGGAACACTGAAGCTTTCTTT.

This clonotype occurred a few times. V and J are TRBV12-3 or TRBV12-4 and TRBJ2-7, with D uncertain. The V gene lost 6 bases and the J gene lost 2 bases, with 8 bases spanning the gap. CDR3 size: 12 residues. The CDR3 loop is CASSAVAYEQYF. CDR3 bases: TGTGCCAGCAGCGCCGTGGCCTACGAGCAGTACTTC.

This clonotype was seen at least ten times. The chain couples TRBV6-2 or TRBV6-3 to TRBJ1-2; TRBD1 is a possible D gene (5 bases). Germline CDR1 is MNHEY and CDR2 is SVGEGT. CDR3 length: 14 amino acids. V was shortened by 3 bases and J by 8 bases, with 16 bases between the two germline ends. The CDR3 here is CASSYPRGQSGYTF. For the CDR3, the DNA is TGTGCCAGCAGTTATCCAAGGGGCCAGTCCGGCTACACCTTC.

This clonotype occurred many times. The J gene is TRBJ2-4, the V gene TRBV18; D unresolved. CDR3 size: 12 residues. The germline V gene encodes CDR1 KGHSH and CDR2 LQKENI. V lost 0 bases and J 9 bases, leaving 6 bases between the germline ends. Here the CDR3 DNA reads TGTGCCAGCTCACCACCAAATAGCATTCAGTACTTC. Translation: CASSPPNSIQYF.

Many counts were recorded for this clonotype. The V gene is TRBV7-2, the J gene TRBJ1-1; the match to TRBD1 covers 12 bases. The V gene end was trimmed by 3 bases and the J gene end by 8 bases; junction bases not matched to a gene: 7. This CDR3 is 15 amino acids long. Germline V CDR1 and CDR2: SGHTA, FQGNSA. The CDR3 sequence: CASSFYMGTGGEAFF. The CDR3 DNA reads TGTGCCAGCAGCTTCTATATGGGGACAGGGGGCGAAGCTTTCTTT.

This clonotype has at least ten counts. The chain is built from TRBV2 and TRBJ2-1; 10 nucleotides align to TRBD1. CDR3 length: 15 residues. In germline, CDR1 is SNHLY, CDR2 FYNNEI. The junction had 1 base not matched to a gene; V was cut back by 4 bases and J by 1 base. The CDR3 sequence is CASSVDRGSYNEQFF. The CDR3 coding sequence is TGTGCCAGCAGTGTGGACAGGGGGTCCTACAATGAGCAGTTCTTC.

The chain couples TRBV2 to TRBJ1-2; no firm D call. CDR3 size: 13 residues. Trimming left V 4 bases short and J 3 bases short, with 9 bases between. Germline V gene sequence: CDR1 SNHLY, CDR2 FYNNEI. Here the CDR3 DNA reads TGTGCCAGCAGTGCTGACGGTCACTATGGCTACACCTTC. Translated: CASSADGHYGYTF.

At least ten counts were recorded for this clonotype. The chain employs TRBV4-1 and TRBJ1-1; no clear D gene. CDR3 size: 14 residues. V shed 2 bases and J shed 0 bases, with 7 bases lying between them. Germline assignment: CDR1 MGHRA and CDR2 YSYEKL. In DNA, the CDR3 is TGCGCCAGCAGCCAAACTGTCATGAACACTGAAGCTTTCTTT. This encodes CASSQTVMNTEAFF.

A few counts support this clonotype. The CDR3: CAWSVGADPTNEKLFF. The DNA for the CDR3 is TGTGCCTGGAGTGTAGGCGCAGACCCAACTAATGAAAAACTGTTTTTT. The gene calls are TRBV30 and TRBJ1-4, with D hard to call. Germline V gene data show CDR1 as GTSNPN and CDR2 as SVGIG (reference sequence). This CDR3 is 16 amino acids long. With 0 bases removed from V and 0 bases from J, the gap between germline ends came to 11 bases.

This clonotype was counted ten times or more. The chain employs TRBV29-1 and TRBJ1-2, with TRBD1 matching over 9 bases. There are 16 residues in the CDR3. Germline V gene sequence: CDR1 SQVTM, CDR2 ANQGSEA. V gave up 3 bases and J gave up 3 bases; unmatched junction bases: 11. The CDR3 region is CSVEPVPGQGDYGYTF. As DNA, the CDR3 is TGCAGCGTTGAGCCCGTCCCGGGACAGGGAGACTATGGCTACACCTTC.

This clonotype was detected ten times or more. The chain links TRBV12-3 or TRBV12-4 to TRBJ1-4, with 8 bases aligning to TRBD1. This CDR3 contains 15 residues. The ends lost 2 bases at V and 8 bases at J; junction bases unmatched: 7. CDR3 protein: CASSLTTGAGEKLFF. DNA for the CDR3: TGTGCCAGCAGTTTAACGACAGGGGCTGGAGAAAAACTGTTTTTT.